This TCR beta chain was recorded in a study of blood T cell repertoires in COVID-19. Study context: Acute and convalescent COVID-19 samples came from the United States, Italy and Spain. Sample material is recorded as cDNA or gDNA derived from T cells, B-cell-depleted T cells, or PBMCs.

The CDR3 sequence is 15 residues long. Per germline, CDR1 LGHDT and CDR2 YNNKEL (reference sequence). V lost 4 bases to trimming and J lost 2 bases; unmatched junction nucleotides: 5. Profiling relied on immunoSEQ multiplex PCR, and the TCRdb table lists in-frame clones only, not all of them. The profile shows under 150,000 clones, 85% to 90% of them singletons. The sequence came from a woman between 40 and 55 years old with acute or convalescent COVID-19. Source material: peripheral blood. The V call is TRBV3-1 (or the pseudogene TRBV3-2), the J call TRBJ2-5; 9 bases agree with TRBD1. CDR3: CASSPRTGEQETQYF. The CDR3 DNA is TGTGCCAGCAGCCCTAGGACAGGGGAGCAAGAGACCCAGTACTTC.